This T cell receptor beta chain emerged from a study of blood T cell repertoires in COVID-19. In the study overall: Samples of COVID-19 (acute and convalescent) were obtained from the United States, Italy and Spain. From T cells, B-cell-depleted T cells, or PBMCs came the material, which was cDNA or gDNA.

V dropped 7 bases and J dropped 9 bases, with 13 bases sitting between them. The CDR3 is 13 residues long. Germline V gene sequence: CDR1 SGHAT, CDR2 FQNNGV. Per the original methods: Estimates of nucleated cell counts were drawn from the amplification of reference gene primers. Libraries were prepared by immunoSEQ multiplex PCR; TCRdb keeps only in-frame clonotypes and omits some of them. The V and J calls and clone size were taken over from that table, and D and trimming were inferred from the DNA. The sample shows about 160,000 clones, roughly 85% of them seen only once. The clonotype originates from a man aged 35 to 55 with acute or convalescent COVID-19. Sequencing was performed on peripheral blood. The chain uses TRBV11-2 and TRBJ1-6; no firm D call. CDR3 sequence (DNA): TGTGCCAGCAATTTAGACCCCGGTTCACCCCTCCACTTT. As protein: CASNLDPGSPLHF.